This entry lists 5 T cell receptor beta chains sequenced from one sample in a study of chemoradiotherapy in HPV16-positive cancers. Measured with immunoSEQ multiplex PCR; TCRdb has only the in-frame clones, and not every one. The sample comprises approximately 9,000 clones, roughly 80% of which are singletons, and around 2.5% rests with the top ten. The source was blood, collected from a patient who underwent chemoradiotherapy. The receptor set was obtained from a human donor with HPV-associated anogenital cancer.

This clone showed up just once. The chain has TRBV10-3 and TRBJ2-2, with a weak D call TRBD1 (6 bases). The CDR3 has 15 residues. Germline V CDR1 and CDR2: ENHRY, SYGVKD. Trimming stripped 6 bases from V and 5 bases from J, with 16 bases between. CDR3 bases: TGTGCCATCAGCCTCAGGGGTGCCCCTACCGGGGAGCTGTTTTTT. This translates into CAISLRGAPTGELFF.

The CDR3: CATSKDPGQGFEQYF. As DNA, the CDR3 is TGTGCCACCAGCAAGGACCCGGGACAGGGTTTCGAGCAGTACTTC. V usage is TRBV15 and J usage is TRBJ2-7; TRBD1 matches at 9 bases. V was clipped by 4 bases and J by 6 bases; unmatched bases: 10. The CDR3 consists of 15 residues. Per germline, CDR1 LNHNV and CDR2 YYDKDF (reference sequence).

This chain joins TRBV29-1 and TRBJ2-7, with D hard to call. CDR3 length equals 14 residues. V was pared by 5 bases and J by 2 bases, with 16 bases between. Germline V gene sequence: CDR1 SQVTM, CDR2 ANQGSEA. The CDR3 here is CSVRTERGAYEQYF. The CDR3 coding sequence is TGCAGCGTTAGAACCGAGCGAGGAGCCTACGAGCAGTACTTC.

The chain joins TRBV28 to TRBJ1-5; no definite D call. In germline, CDR1 is MDHEN, CDR2 SYDVKM. The germline V and J ends were trimmed by 5 bases and 4 bases, with 18 bases remaining between them. CDR3 length: 16 residues. CDR3 protein: CASSGNVAAPNQPQHF. The CDR3 DNA reads TGTGCCAGCAGTGGCAATGTAGCAGCTCCTAATCAGCCCCAGCATTTT.

This clone was seen only a few times. V usage is TRBV11-2 and J usage is TRBJ1-1; D is perhaps TRBD1 (6 bases). CDR1 is SGHAT, CDR2 FQNNGV, per germline. V dropped 2 bases and J dropped 2 bases, with 9 bases sitting between them. This CDR3 is 14 amino acids long. DNA for the CDR3: TGTGCCAGCAGCTTAACACAGGGAAACACTGAAGCTTTCTTT. As protein: CASSLTQGNTEAFF.